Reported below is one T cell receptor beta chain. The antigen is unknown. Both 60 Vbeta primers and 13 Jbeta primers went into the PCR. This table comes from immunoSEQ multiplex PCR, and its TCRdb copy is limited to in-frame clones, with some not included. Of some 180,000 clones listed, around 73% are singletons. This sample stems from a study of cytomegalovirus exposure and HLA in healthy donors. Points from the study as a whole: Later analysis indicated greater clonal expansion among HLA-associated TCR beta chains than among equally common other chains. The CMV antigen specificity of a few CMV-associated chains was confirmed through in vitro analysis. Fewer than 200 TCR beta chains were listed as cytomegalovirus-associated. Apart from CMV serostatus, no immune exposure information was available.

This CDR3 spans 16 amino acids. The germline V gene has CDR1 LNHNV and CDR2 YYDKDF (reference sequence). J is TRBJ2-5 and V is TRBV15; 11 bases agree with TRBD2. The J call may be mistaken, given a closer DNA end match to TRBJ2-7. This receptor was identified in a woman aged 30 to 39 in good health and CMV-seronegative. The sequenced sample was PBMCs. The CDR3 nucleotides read TGTGCCACCAGCAGAGGTTCGACTAGCGGGGTCCTCGAGCAGTACTTC. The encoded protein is CATSRGSTSGVLEQYF.